This T cell receptor beta chain was captured by sequencing in a study of beta chain features in type 1 diabetes. Looking at the study overall: Sorted cell examination encompassed 85 million to 130 million cells across all samples.

CDR1 is KGHSH and CDR2 is LQKENI in the germline V gene. V shed 6 bases, J shed 3 bases, and the junction held 10 bases outside the gene matches. This CDR3 has 15 amino acids. The study's findings and limits: The similarity of naive, central memory and Treg TCRB repertoires appeared greater among patients than among healthy donors. There was a moderate but significant shortening of TCRB CDR3s in all four CD4+ subsets of Type 1 diabetes patients.

Remarks on this clone: Its antigen remains unknown.

Donors underwent one heparinised blood draw, about 120 mL on average. The study reverse transcribed the entire isolated RNA, so it sequenced expressed TCRB transcripts. Clones were read by immunoSEQ multiplex PCR, and TCRdb kept only the in-frame ones, dropping some. The sample has tens of thousands of clones, around a third seen once. The sample comprised stem cell memory CD4+ T cells from blood. The chain links TRBV18 to TRBJ1-1; 7 positions agree with TRBD1. The receptor was isolated from a woman aged 18-29 years in good health. The CDR3 DNA sequence: TGTGCCAGCTCCCCAGAGGCCAGGGGGTACACTGAAGCTTTCTTT. Encoded protein: CASSPEARGYTEAFF.